A selection of T cell receptor beta chains follows, all from one sample in a study of blood T cells in healthy people across ages. TCRdb re-analysed the 5' RACE reads in MiXCR, keeping a single row per CDR3 protein. The repertoire consists of around 1,700,000 distinct CDR3 sequences, with 28% occurring once and the leading ten covering approximately 7.7%. The sample taken for sequencing was blood. All receptors come from a woman in her twenties or thirties in good health. Each CDR3 is given with its conserved first and last residue. The order of the fields is J gene, V gene, clone size, D gene, CDR3 DNA, CDR3 protein. The D gene is left open where the match is weak. Clone size appears in some rows only: once, few, many, or a class for an expanded clone.

>TRBJ1-2|TRBV29-1|.|.
TGCAGCGTTGATTTCACGAACTATGGCTACACCTTC
CSVDFTNYGYTF
>TRBJ2-4|TRBV7-4|.|TRBD2
TGTGCCAGCAGCTTATTCGGGGGGGGGAACATTCAGTACTTC
CASSLFGGGNIQYF
>TRBJ1-3|TRBV7-9|.|.
TGTGCCAGCAGGAAATGGGGTGCCGACCGGGGAAACACCATATATTTT
CASRKWGADRGNTIYF
>TRBJ2-3|TRBV6-2/TRBV6-3|many|.
TGTGCCAGCAGCCACGGTGTGACAGGAGCAGATACGCAGTATTTT
CASSHGVTGADTQYF
>TRBJ2-1|TRBV15|.|.
TGTGCCACCAGCAGTACACTGGCCGATGGTGAGCAGTTCTTC
CATSSTLADGEQFF
>TRBJ1-1|TRBV3-1|.|.
TGTGCCAGCAACCTCAGGGGATCGGATGAAGCTTTCTTT
CASNLRGSDEAFF
>TRBJ2-1|TRBV24-1|few|.
TGTGCCACCAGTGATACAGGACTCCACAATGAGCAGTTCTTC
CATSDTGLHNEQFF
>TRBJ1-4|TRBV25-1|.|.
TGTGCCAGCCTGGGAACAGGTGTCGAAAAACTGTTTTTT
CASLGTGVEKLFF
>TRBJ2-5|TRBV2|few|TRBD1
TGTGCCAGCGGAGACAGGGAAGGGACCCAGTACTTC
CASGDREGTQYF
>TRBJ2-7|TRBV29-1|.|TRBD2
TGCAGCGTTGGGGCTAGCGGGGGCCTCGAGCAGTACTTC
CSVGASGGLEQYF
>TRBJ2-7|TRBV20-1|.|.
TGCAGTGCTCCGGAGGATGGGTGGGGCGAGCAGTACTTC
CSAPEDGWGEQYF
>TRBJ2-7|TRBV12-3/TRBV12-4|.|TRBD1
TGTGCCAGCAGTTCTTCCGGACAGGGGATTTCCTACGAGCAGTACTTC
CASSSSGQGISYEQYF
>TRBJ2-7|TRBV5-1|many|TRBD2
TGCGCCAGCAGCGCCTGGGGGGGAACGAGCTCCTACGAGCAGTACTTC
CASSAWGGTSSYEQYF
>TRBJ2-3|TRBV24-1|few|.
TGTGCCACCAGTCATCCCGGAGCGGCAGATACGCAGTATTTT
CATSHPGAADTQYF
>TRBJ1-2|TRBV7-9|.|.
TGTGCCAGCAGCTTAGTTCTGGGGACGAACTATGGCTACACCTTC
CASSLVLGTNYGYTF